Listed below are T cell receptor beta chains from one sample, sequenced in a study of blood T cell repertoires in COVID-19. Using immunoSEQ multiplex PCR, the repertoire was profiled, and TCRdb retains in-frame clones only, with some absent. In the table there are fewer than 700,000 clones, roughly 89% of which are singletons. The sequenced sample was peripheral blood. The receptors come from a woman aged 50 to 65 with COVID-19, enrolled during active disease. Each CDR3 is given with its conserved first and last residue. Each record gives: V gene, D gene, clone size, J gene, CDR3 DNA, CDR3 protein. The D gene is left open where the match is weak. Some rows have no size entry. The others give once, few or many, or a class for an expanded clone.

TRBV5-1	TRBD1	-	TRBJ1-1	TGCGCCAGCACCGTCGGGGACAGAAATATGAACACTGAAGCTTTCTTT	CASTVGDRNMNTEAFF
TRBV6-5	TRBD1	-	TRBJ1-1	TGTGCCAGCACCCTGGACAGGGGGCACACTGAAGCTTTCTTT	CASTLDRGHTEAFF
TRBV10-3	TRBD1	-	TRBJ1-1	TGTGCCATCAGTGTCGACAGGGGGTCCACTGAAGCTTTCTTT	CAISVDRGSTEAFF
TRBV6-1	-	-	TRBJ2-7	TGTGCCAGCAGTGAAGCTGGGAGCTCCTACGAGCAGTACTTC	CASSEAGSSYEQYF
TRBV4-1	-	-	TRBJ1-1	TGCGCCAGCAGCCAAGTCCCGACGTCGACATATGAAGCTTTCTTT	CASSQVPTSTYEAFF
TRBV25-1	-	-	TRBJ2-1	TGTGCCAGCAGTGAATACGCGGGGAAGGATGAGCAGTTCTTC	CASSEYAGKDEQFF
TRBV2	-	once	TRBJ2-4	TGTGCCAGCAGCCCCCCTATGCTCGACATTCAGTACTTC	CASSPPMLDIQYF
TRBV18	TRBD1	-	TRBJ1-2	TGTGCCAGCTCACCTGGGACAGATATTAACTATGGCTACACCTTC	CASSPGTDINYGYTF
TRBV5-6	TRBD1	-	TRBJ2-1	TGTGCCAGCAGCTCTATGGGACAGGGTGTCTACAATGAGCAGTTCTTC	CASSSMGQGVYNEQFF
TRBV27	-	-	TRBJ1-1	TGTGCCAGCAGTTCTCGACAGGACACCGTGAACACTGAAGCTTTCTTT	CASSSRQDTVNTEAFF
TRBV30	TRBD1	-	TRBJ1-6	TGTGCCTGGAGTGTAGAGGGGGCCCATAATTCACCCCTCCACTTT	CAWSVEGAHNSPLHF
TRBV6-4	-	-	TRBJ2-7	TGTGCCAGCAGTGACATAAATCCGGGACTTCCCTCCTACGAGCAGTACTTC	CASSDINPGLPSYEQYF
TRBV19	-	-	TRBJ1-1	TGTGCCAGTAGTATGCAGGGGCGCGGGACTGAAGCTTTCTTT	CASSMQGRGTEAFF
TRBV11-2	TRBD1	-	TRBJ1-3	TGTGCCAGCAGCTTAGGCACAGGGGCCTTCTCTGGAAACACCATATATTTT	CASSLGTGAFSGNTIYF
TRBV28	-	-	TRBJ2-4	TGTGCCAGCAGCCAGTCGATGTTCATACCCAAAAACATTCAGTACTTC	CASSQSMFIPKNIQYF
TRBV2	-	-	TRBJ1-6	TGTGCCAGCGTTGACAGCGTTCACTCCTATAATTCACCCCTCCACTTT	CASVDSVHSYNSPLHF
TRBV29-1	-	-	TRBJ1-5	TGCAGCGTTGAAGTCCGCAGGGTTATCAATCAGCCCCAGCATTTT	CSVEVRRVINQPQHF
TRBV4-2	-	-	TRBJ1-3	TGTGCCAGCAGCCAAAGGGAACAGGGTGGAAACACCATATATTTT	CASSQREQGGNTIYF
TRBV9	-	-	TRBJ2-1	TGTGCCAGTCTGCAGGGGAAGAACAATGAGCAGTTCTTC	CASLQGKNNEQFF
TRBV11-2	TRBD1	-	TRBJ1-1	TGTGCCAGCCGGGGACAGACGAACACTGAAGCTTTCTTT	CASRGQTNTEAFF
TRBV24-1	-	-	TRBJ2-1	TGTGCCACCAGTGAACGAACTAGCAATGAGCAGTTCTTC	CATSERTSNEQFF
TRBV6-5	-	-	TRBJ2-1	TGTGCCAGCAGTTACTCGAGGGGAGGCAATGAGCAGTTCTTC	CASSYSRGGNEQFF
TRBV11-3	-	-	TRBJ1-5	TGTGCCAGCAGCCTTAGAGGGGGACAAGGGAAGCAGCCCCAGCATTTT	CASSLRGGQGKQPQHF
TRBV5-1	TRBD2	-	TRBJ2-2	TGCGCCAGCAGCTGGACTAGCGGGGGGACCGGGGAGCTGTTTTTT	CASSWTSGGTGELFF
TRBV29-1	TRBD1	-	TRBJ2-7	TGCAGCGTTGGGTTAGGGACAGGGAAGCTAAACGAGCAGTACTTC	CSVGLGTGKLNEQYF
TRBV28	TRBD1	-	TRBJ2-7	TGTGCCAGCAGTGCGGGACAGGGTTACGAGCAGTACTTC	CASSAGQGYEQYF
TRBV21-1	-	-	TRBJ1-6	TGTGCCATCCTCCCAGGGACAGTTAATTCACCCCTCCACTTT	CAILPGTVNSPLHF
TRBV6-5	-	-	TRBJ1-5	TGTGCCAGCTACCCACCGTCCGGGCAGCCCCAGCATTTT	CASYPPSGQPQHF
TRBV4-2	TRBD1	-	TRBJ2-2	TGTGCCAGCAGCCAAGGACAGGGAAACACCGGGGAGCTGTTTTTT	CASSQGQGNTGELFF
TRBV7-2	-	-	TRBJ1-2	TGTGCCAGCAGCCAAGAACAGGGAAAGGCGGAAGGCTACACCTTC	CASSQEQGKAEGYTF
TRBV28	-	-	TRBJ1-1	TGTGCCAGCACCAACTCCCGGAGGACTGAAGCTTTCTTT	CASTNSRRTEAFF
TRBV19	-	-	TRBJ2-3	TGTGCCAGTAGTATCTGGGGCCTCACAGATACGCAGTATTTT	CASSIWGLTDTQYF
TRBV9	-	-	TRBJ1-3	TGTGCCAGCAGCACCCACGGAGGAAGCTCTGGAAACACCATATATTTT	CASSTHGGSSGNTIYF
TRBV10-3	-	-	TRBJ1-5	TGTGCCATCCGCGCCCAGGCGCCCAATCAGCCCCAGCATTTT	CAIRAQAPNQPQHF
TRBV11-2	-	-	TRBJ1-4	TGTGCCAGCAGTCAGTGGACGTCAGGCGGGGAAAAACTGTTTTTT	CASSQWTSGGEKLFF
TRBV2	TRBD1	-	TRBJ1-5	TGTGCCAGCAGTTGGACAGGGAGGCGTCAGCCCCAGCATTTT	CASSWTGRRQPQHF
TRBV4-1	-	-	TRBJ2-2	TGCGCCAGCAGCCAAGGTTCCGGGGGTGGGCTGTTTTTT	CASSQGSGGGLFF
TRBV7-9	-	-	TRBJ2-1	TGTGCCAGCAGCTCCCCCTCCCAGGGGAATGAGCAGTTCTTC	CASSSPSQGNEQFF
TRBV5-1	TRBD2	-	TRBJ2-1	TGCGCCAGCAGCCGGGGCCGCGGGGGGAAATGGAATGAGCAGTTCTTC	CASSRGRGGKWNEQFF
TRBV7-2	-	-	TRBJ1-5	TGTGCCAGCAGCTTAGCGACGGGTCAGCCCCAGCATTTT	CASSLATGQPQHF
TRBV2	-	-	TRBJ1-4	TGTGCCAGCAGTGAAGGGGGGGGAGATGAAAAACTGTTTTTT	CASSEGGGDEKLFF